Listed below are T cell receptor beta chains from one sample, sequenced in a study of blood T cell repertoires in COVID-19. Profiled with immunoSEQ multiplex PCR; TCRdb holds only in-frame clones, not every one. Here the sample spans tens of thousands of clones, roughly 82% being singletons. Sequencing input: peripheral blood. The source of these receptors is an elderly man with active COVID-19. Each CDR3 is given with its conserved first and last residue. The order of the fields is D gene, V gene, J gene, clone size, CDR3 protein, CDR3 DNA. The D gene is left open where the match is weak. Expanded clones are given a class, and other clones once, few, many or no size at all.

D gene: NA; V gene: TRBV28; J gene: TRBJ1-2; clone size: NA; CDR3 protein: CATISWGETYGYTF; CDR3 DNA: TGTGCCACCATTTCCTGGGGGGAGACCTATGGCTACACCTTC
D gene: NA; V gene: TRBV4-3; J gene: TRBJ2-7; clone size: NA; CDR3 protein: CASSHIMILGGSGSYEQYF; CDR3 DNA: TGCGCCAGCAGCCACATCATGATCCTCGGAGGTAGCGGCTCCTACGAGCAGTACTTC
D gene: NA; V gene: TRBV7-9; J gene: TRBJ1-3; clone size: NA; CDR3 protein: CASSLGGGTASSGNTIYF; CDR3 DNA: TGTGCCAGCAGCTTAGGTGGCGGGACTGCGAGCTCTGGAAACACCATATATTTT
D gene: NA; V gene: TRBV7-2; J gene: TRBJ1-4; clone size: NA; CDR3 protein: CASSSDTQGIANEKLFF; CDR3 DNA: TGTGCCAGCAGCTCGGACACTCAGGGGATTGCTAATGAAAAACTGTTTTTT
D gene: TRBD2; V gene: TRBV6-6; J gene: TRBJ2-1; clone size: NA; CDR3 protein: CASSPNGGVNEQFF; CDR3 DNA: TGTGCCAGCAGCCCCAATGGGGGGGTGAATGAGCAGTTCTTC
D gene: TRBD2; V gene: TRBV29-1; J gene: TRBJ2-3; clone size: NA; CDR3 protein: CSVEKNLAGGTDTQYF; CDR3 DNA: TGCAGCGTTGAGAAGAACCTAGCGGGGGGTACCGATACGCAGTATTTT
D gene: TRBD2; V gene: TRBV10-3; J gene: TRBJ2-3; clone size: NA; CDR3 protein: CAISEIPTSTSTDTQYF; CDR3 DNA: TGTGCCATCAGTGAGATCCCGACTAGCACTAGCACAGATACGCAGTATTTT
D gene: TRBD1; V gene: TRBV3-1/TRBV3-2; J gene: TRBJ2-2; clone size: NA; CDR3 protein: CASSLQGTGFTGELFF; CDR3 DNA: TGTGCCAGCAGCCTGCAGGGGACAGGGTTTACCGGGGAGCTGTTTTTT
D gene: NA; V gene: TRBV28; J gene: TRBJ2-6; clone size: few; CDR3 protein: CASGGTATGANVLTF; CDR3 DNA: TGTGCCAGCGGGGGGACAGCGACTGGGGCCAACGTCCTGACTTTC
D gene: TRBD1; V gene: TRBV12-5; J gene: TRBJ1-5; clone size: NA; CDR3 protein: CASGLVLGQGARQPQHF; CDR3 DNA: TGTGCTAGTGGTTTGGTACTGGGACAGGGGGCCAGACAGCCCCAGCATTTT
D gene: TRBD1; V gene: TRBV4-3; J gene: TRBJ2-2; clone size: NA; CDR3 protein: CASSQGGQGIYGELFF; CDR3 DNA: TGCGCCAGCAGCCAAGGGGGACAGGGAATTTACGGGGAGCTGTTTTTT
D gene: NA; V gene: TRBV7-6; J gene: TRBJ2-7; clone size: NA; CDR3 protein: CASSLERFSYEQYF; CDR3 DNA: TGTGCCAGCAGCTTAGAGAGGTTCTCCTACGAGCAGTACTTC
D gene: TRBD1; V gene: TRBV12-5; J gene: TRBJ2-3; clone size: once; CDR3 protein: CASGPGGTGSTDTQYF; CDR3 DNA: TGTGCTAGTGGCCCAGGCGGGACAGGGAGCACAGATACGCAGTATTTT
D gene: TRBD2; V gene: TRBV5-4; J gene: TRBJ2-1; clone size: NA; CDR3 protein: CASSSAGGYYNEQFF; CDR3 DNA: TGTGCCAGCAGCTCAGCGGGAGGGTACTACAATGAGCAGTTCTTC
D gene: NA; V gene: TRBV3-1/TRBV3-2; J gene: TRBJ2-7; clone size: NA; CDR3 protein: CASSQGQVLYEQYF; CDR3 DNA: TGTGCCAGCAGCCAAGGACAAGTCCTCTACGAGCAGTACTTC
D gene: NA; V gene: TRBV5-6; J gene: TRBJ2-2; clone size: NA; CDR3 protein: CASGGAGPNTGELFF; CDR3 DNA: TGTGCCAGCGGGGGGGCAGGGCCCAACACCGGGGAGCTGTTTTTT
D gene: TRBD1; V gene: TRBV29-1; J gene: TRBJ1-5; clone size: NA; CDR3 protein: CSVTGDRGSNQPQHF; CDR3 DNA: TGCAGCGTGACAGGGGATAGGGGGAGCAATCAGCCCCAGCATTTT
D gene: NA; V gene: TRBV6-2/TRBV6-3; J gene: TRBJ2-7; clone size: NA; CDR3 protein: CASSYVAGSYEQYF; CDR3 DNA: TGTGCCAGCAGTTACGTCGCAGGCTCCTACGAGCAGTACTTC
D gene: NA; V gene: TRBV7-2; J gene: TRBJ2-4; clone size: NA; CDR3 protein: CASSWVKEGAGIQYF; CDR3 DNA: TGTGCCAGCAGCTGGGTTAAGGAGGGGGCGGGCATTCAGTACTTC
D gene: NA; V gene: TRBV3-1/TRBV3-2; J gene: TRBJ2-1; clone size: NA; CDR3 protein: CASSLRGYPNHNEQFF; CDR3 DNA: TGTGCCAGCAGCCTTAGGGGGTACCCAAACCACAATGAGCAATTCTTC